One sample yielded the 9 T cell receptor beta chains listed below, sequenced in a study of T cells in Graves' hyperthyroidism and ophthalmopathy. RNA transcripts provided the source from which TCR beta CDR3 regions were amplified. Primed by the HTBI set, a first-round RT-PCR was run on the TCR CDR3. From the multiplex PCR reads, TCRdb called clonotypes with MiXCR, one entry per CDR3 protein. This sample has 600,000 to 800,000 distinct CDR3 sequences, with about a third found just once. Sequencing input: blood. The receptors derive from a woman in her thirties or forties with Graves' hyperthyroidism.

This clonotype was counted ten times or more. The V call is TRBV7-2, the J call TRBJ1-6, with D possibly matching TRBD1 (6 bases). V lost 0 bases and J lost 14, with 17 bases in between. Per germline, CDR1 SGHTA and CDR2 FQGNSA. The CDR3 sequence is 15 residues long. The CDR3 DNA reads as TGTGCCAGCAGCTTAGCCTTCAGGGGCCGAGGGGCCCTCCACTTT. Encoded protein: CASSLAFRGRGALHF.

The V and J genes are TRBV7-2 and TRBJ2-2; possibly TRBD2 for D (5 bases). Germline loops: CDR1 SGHTA, CDR2 FQGNSA. This CDR3 region has 16 residues. V was shortened by 3 bases and J by 7 bases, with 18 bases between the two germline ends. As DNA, the CDR3 is TGTGCCAGCAGCTTTAACGGGAATTCGTACGGCGGGGAGCTGTTTTTT. Its protein is CASSFNGNSYGGELFF. The whole variable domain, filled in from reference TRBV7-2 and TRBJ2-2, reads GAGVSQSPSNKVTEKGKDVELRCDPISGHTALYWYRQSLGQGLEFLIYFQGNSAPDKSGLPSDRFSAERTGGSVSTLTIQRTQQEDSAVYLCASSFNGNSYGGELFFGEGSRLTVL.

This clonotype was seen ten or more times. V and J are TRBV7-2 and TRBJ2-5; TRBD2 is a possible D gene (6 bases). Germline CDR1 SGHTA, CDR2 FQGNSA. The ends were cut back, 1 base at V and 4 bases at J, with 10 bases in the middle. The CDR3 has 14 amino acids. The CDR3 sequence is CASSLDFGGETQYF. The CDR3 DNA reads TGTGCCAGCAGCTTAGATTTCGGGGGAGAGACCCAGTACTTC.

This sequence joins TRBV7-9 and TRBJ1-1, with D maybe TRBD1 (6 bases). CDR1 and CDR2 (germline): SEHNR, FQNEAQ (reference sequence). Trimming took 1 base from V and 7 from J, leaving 13 bases between them. There are 14 residues in the CDR3. The CDR3 region is CASSLGTEVVEAFF. The CDR3 DNA sequence: TGTGCCAGCAGCTTAGGGACAGAGGTGGTTGAAGCTTTCTTT.

This clonotype was detected ten times or more. The chain has TRBV7-9 and TRBJ1-4; TRBD1 agrees at 8 bases. V lost 4 bases, J lost 4 bases, and 8 bases stayed unmatched. CDR1 is SEHNR and CDR2 is FQNEAQ in the germline V gene (reference sequence). The CDR3 covers 16 residues. The CDR3 region has the DNA TGTGCCAGCAGCTCCTCATCCACAGGGGGTAATGAAAAACTGTTTTTT. This gives the protein CASSSSSTGGNEKLFF.

The table lists this clonotype with a few counts. The CDR3 loop reads CASSVLAGGGNEQFF. For the CDR3, the DNA is TGTGCCAGCAGTGTTCTAGCGGGAGGGGGCAATGAGCAGTTCTTC. The chain combines TRBV2 with TRBJ2-1; 12 nucleotides line up with TRBD2. The CDR3 is 15 residues long. The junction had 4 bases not matched to a gene; V was cut back by 4 bases and J by 6 bases. CDR1 is SNHLY and CDR2 is FYNNEI in the germline V gene. Full variable domain (missing parts from reference TRBV2 and TRBJ2-1): EPEVTQTPSHQVTQMGQEVILRCVPISNHLYFYWYRQILGQKVEFLVSFYNNEISEKSEIFDDQFSVERPDGSNFTLKIRSTKLEDSAMYFCASSVLAGGGNEQFFGPGTRLTVL.

As for this clonotype: One end of the junction does not line up with germline, which may come from a read error. The chain is built from TRBV7-8 and TRBJ1-2, with D possibly matching TRBD1 (6 bases). Per germline, CDR1 SGHVS and CDR2 FQNEAQ. CDR3 size: 19 residues. CDR3 loop: CASSQDLLMTGRFNYGYTF. CDR3 nucleotides: TGCGCCAGCAGCCAAGATCTCCTTATGACAGGACGATTTAACTATGGCTACACCTTC. The full variable domain, completed using reference TRBV7-8 and TRBJ1-2, is GAGVSQSPRYKVAKRGQDVALRCDPISGHVSLFWYQQALGQGPEFLTYFQNEAQLDKSGLPSDRFFAERPEGSVSTLKIQRTQQEDSAVYLCASSQDLLMTGRFNYGYTFGSGTRLTVV.

This clonotype was observed many times. The CDR3 DNA reads TGTGCCAGCAGTCCAGGGGGGCTGATGAACACTGAAGCTTTCTTT. Its protein is CASSPGGLMNTEAFF. The gene calls are TRBV12-3 or TRBV12-4 and TRBJ1-1; 7 bases match TRBD1. The CDR3 has 15 amino acids. Unmatched junction bases numbered 6, after V lost 5 bases and J lost 0 bases.

The chain employs TRBV10-1 and TRBJ2-7; D is uncertain. TRBJ2-1 matches the DNA end more closely, so the J call is doubtful. The CDR3 is made up of 12 amino acids. Germline CDR1 reads WNHNN; CDR2 reads SYGVQD (reference sequence). The CDR3 reads CASSFEPNEQFF. CDR3 DNA: TGCGCCAGCAGCTTCGAGCCGAATGAGCAGTTCTTC.